The source of this T cell receptor beta chain is a study of graft-versus-host responses after intestinal transplantation. Study-wide findings and caveats: Investigators detected GvH clones in recipient marrow, with some emerging earlier in ileum or blood.

The protocol was immunoSEQ multiplex PCR, while the TCRdb copy is restricted to in-frame clones and leaves out a portion. The table records tens of thousands of clones, about 88% of them present only once. A note on this clone: Its antigen is undetermined.

Germline V gene data show CDR1 as SGHAT and CDR2 as FQNNGV. The V segment lost 2 bases and the J segment 8 bases; nucleotides outside the gene matches: 4. This CDR3 region has 14 residues. The sequenced sample was unstimulated CD4+ T cells sorted from spleen or lymph node cells, obtained before transplant. This chain connects TRBV11-2 to TRBJ2-1; 9 nucleotides agree with TRBD2. The sequence came from a human donor who was the organ donor for an intestinal transplant. CDR3 bases: TGTGCCAGCAGCTTACGGCGGGAGGGCGATGAGCAGTTCTTC. It yields the protein CASSLRREGDEQFF.